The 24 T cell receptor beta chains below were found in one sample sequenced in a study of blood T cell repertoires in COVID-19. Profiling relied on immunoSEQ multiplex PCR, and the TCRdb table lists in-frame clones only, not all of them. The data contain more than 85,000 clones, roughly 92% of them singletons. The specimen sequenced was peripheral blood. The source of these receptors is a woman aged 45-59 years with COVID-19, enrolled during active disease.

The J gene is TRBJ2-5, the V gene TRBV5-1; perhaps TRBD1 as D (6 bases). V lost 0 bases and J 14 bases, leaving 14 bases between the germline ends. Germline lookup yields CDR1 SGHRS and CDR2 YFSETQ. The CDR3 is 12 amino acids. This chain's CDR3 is CASSLAGAGDYF. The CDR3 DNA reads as TGCGCCAGCAGCTTGGCCGGCGCAGGGGACTACTTC.

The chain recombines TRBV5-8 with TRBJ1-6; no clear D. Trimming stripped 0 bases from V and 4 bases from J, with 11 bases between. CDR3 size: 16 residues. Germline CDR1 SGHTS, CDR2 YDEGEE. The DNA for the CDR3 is TGTGCCAGCAGCTTGGGTCCGCGGTCATATAATTCACCCCTCCACTTT. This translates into CASSLGPRSYNSPLHF.

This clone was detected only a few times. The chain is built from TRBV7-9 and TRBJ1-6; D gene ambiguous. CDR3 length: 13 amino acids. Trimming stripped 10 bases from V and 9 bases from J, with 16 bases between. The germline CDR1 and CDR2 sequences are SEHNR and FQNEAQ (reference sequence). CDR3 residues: CATPTMRASPLHF. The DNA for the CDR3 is TGTGCCACTCCGACAATGAGGGCTTCACCCCTCCACTTT.

The CDR3 coding sequence is TGTGCCAGCAGCTTCTCGGCAGGGGGCGTCTATAATTCACCCCTCCACTTT. Its protein product is CASSFSAGGVYNSPLHF. This sequence joins TRBV5-5 and TRBJ1-6, with 8 bases identical to TRBD1. The junction had 7 bases not matched to a gene; V was cut back by 2 bases and J by 3 bases. Germline assignment: CDR1 SGHKS and CDR2 YYEKEE (reference sequence). The CDR3 extends over 17 amino acids. Variable domain in full (rest from reference TRBV5-5 and TRBJ1-6): DAGVTQSPTHLIKTRGQQVTLRCSPISGHKSVSWYQQVLGQGPQFIFQYYEKEERGRGNFPDRFSARQFPNYSSELNVNALLLGDSALYLCASSFSAGGVYNSPLHFGNGTRLTVT.

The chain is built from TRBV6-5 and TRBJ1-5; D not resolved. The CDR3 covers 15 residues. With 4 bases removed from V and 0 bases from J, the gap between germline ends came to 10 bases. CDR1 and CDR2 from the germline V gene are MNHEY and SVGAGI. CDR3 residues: CASSSRGASNQPQHF. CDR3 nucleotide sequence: TGTGCCAGCAGTTCCCGAGGCGCTAGCAATCAGCCCCAGCATTTT.

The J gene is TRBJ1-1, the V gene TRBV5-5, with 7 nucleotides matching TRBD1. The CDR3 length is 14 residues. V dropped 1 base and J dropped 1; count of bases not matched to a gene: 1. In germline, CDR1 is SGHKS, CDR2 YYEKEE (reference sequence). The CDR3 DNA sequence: TGTGCCAGCAGCTTGAGGGACAGGAACACTGAAGCTTTCTTT. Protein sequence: CASSLRDRNTEAFF.

The CDR3 is CASSVAGTPQETQYF. CDR3 nucleotides: TGTGCCAGCAGCGTAGCCGGGACACCCCAAGAGACCCAGTACTTC. This chain connects TRBV9 to TRBJ2-5; a weak D match, TRBD1 (6 bases). Germline V gene data show CDR1 as SGDLS and CDR2 as YYNGEE. Trimming pared 0 bases from V and 1 base from J, leaving 10 bases between. The CDR3 runs 15 residues. The full variable domain, completed using reference TRBV9 and TRBJ2-5, is DSGVTQTPKHLITATGQRVTLRCSPRSGDLSVYWYQQSLDQGLQFLIQYYNGEERAKGNILERFSAQQFPDLHSELNLSSLELGDSALYFCASSVAGTPQETQYFGPGTRLLVL.

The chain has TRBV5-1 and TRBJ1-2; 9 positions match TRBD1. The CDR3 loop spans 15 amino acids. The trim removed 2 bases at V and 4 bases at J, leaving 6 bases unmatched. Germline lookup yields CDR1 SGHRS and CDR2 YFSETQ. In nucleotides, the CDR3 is TGCGCCAGCAGCTTTACAGGGGGCAGGGGCTATGGCTACACCTTC. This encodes CASSFTGGRGYGYTF.

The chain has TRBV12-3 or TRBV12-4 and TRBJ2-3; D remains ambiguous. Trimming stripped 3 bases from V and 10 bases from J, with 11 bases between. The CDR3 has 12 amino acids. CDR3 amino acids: CASSFGETAQYF. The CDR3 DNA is TGTGCCAGCAGTTTCGGAGAGACGGCGCAGTATTTT.

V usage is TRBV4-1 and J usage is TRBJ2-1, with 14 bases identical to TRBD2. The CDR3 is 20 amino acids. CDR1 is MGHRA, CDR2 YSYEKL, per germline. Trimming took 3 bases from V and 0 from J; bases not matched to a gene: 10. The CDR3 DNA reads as TGCGCCAGCAGCCACCTTGGACTAGCGGGGGGCCCGAGCTCCTACAATGAGCAGTTCTTC. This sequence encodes CASSHLGLAGGPSSYNEQFF.

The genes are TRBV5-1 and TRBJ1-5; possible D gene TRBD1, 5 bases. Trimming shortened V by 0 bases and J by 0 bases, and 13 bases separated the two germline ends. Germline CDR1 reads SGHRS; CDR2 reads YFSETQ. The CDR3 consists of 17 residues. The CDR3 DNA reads TGCGCCAGCAGCTTGGTTTCAGGGAAATATAGCAATCAGCCCCAGCATTTT. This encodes CASSLVSGKYSNQPQHF.

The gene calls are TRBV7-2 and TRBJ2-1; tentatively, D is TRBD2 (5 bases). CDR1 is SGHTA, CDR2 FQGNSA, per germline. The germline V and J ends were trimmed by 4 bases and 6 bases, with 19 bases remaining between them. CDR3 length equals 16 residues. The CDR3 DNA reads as TGTGCCAGCAGCTACGAGGGTTTTACCGAGGGCAATGAGCAGTTCTTC. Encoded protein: CASSYEGFTEGNEQFF.

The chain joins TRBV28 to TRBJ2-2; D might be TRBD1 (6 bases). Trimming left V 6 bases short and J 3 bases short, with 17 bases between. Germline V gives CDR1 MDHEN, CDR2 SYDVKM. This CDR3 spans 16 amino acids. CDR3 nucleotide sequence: TGTGCCAGCAGCAACACAGGGAAAGTTGACACCGGGGAGCTGTTTTTT. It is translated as CASSNTGKVDTGELFF.

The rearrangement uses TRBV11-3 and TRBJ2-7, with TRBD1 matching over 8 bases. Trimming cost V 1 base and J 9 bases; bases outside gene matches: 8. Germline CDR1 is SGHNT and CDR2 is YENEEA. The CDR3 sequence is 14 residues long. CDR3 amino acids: CASSLGTGQGGQYF. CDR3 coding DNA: TGTGCCAGCAGCTTAGGGACAGGGCAAGGGGGGCAGTACTTC.

CDR3 region: CASSLWGGAGNEQFF. The CDR3 bases are TGTGCCAGCAGCTTATGGGGGGGGGCAGGAAATGAGCAGTTCTTC. This rearrangement joins TRBV7-2 to TRBJ2-1, with a weak D call TRBD2 (7 bases). The CDR3 spans 15 residues. Trimming pared 2 bases from V and 7 bases from J, leaving 15 bases between. In germline, CDR1 is SGHTA, CDR2 FQGNSA.

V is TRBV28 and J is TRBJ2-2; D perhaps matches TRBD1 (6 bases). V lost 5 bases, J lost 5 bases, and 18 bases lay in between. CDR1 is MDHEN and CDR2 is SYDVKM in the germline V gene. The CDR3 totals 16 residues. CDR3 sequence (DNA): TGTGCCAGCAGTCCCAGGGGTAGCAAACCGACCGGGGAGCTGTTTTTT. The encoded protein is CASSPRGSKPTGELFF.

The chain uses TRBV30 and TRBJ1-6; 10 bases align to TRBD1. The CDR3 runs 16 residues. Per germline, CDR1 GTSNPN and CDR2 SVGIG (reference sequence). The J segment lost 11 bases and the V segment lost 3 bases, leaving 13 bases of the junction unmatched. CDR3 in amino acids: CAWRPVGGQGGTPLHF. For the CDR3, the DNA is TGTGCCTGGAGACCAGTGGGAGGACAGGGGGGGACACCCCTCCACTTT.

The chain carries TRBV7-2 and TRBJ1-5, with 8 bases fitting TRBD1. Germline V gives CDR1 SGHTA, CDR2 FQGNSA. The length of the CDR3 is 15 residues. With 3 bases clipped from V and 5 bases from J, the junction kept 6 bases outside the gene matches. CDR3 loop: CASSLRQGQDQPQHF. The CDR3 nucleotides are TGTGCCAGCAGCTTGAGACAGGGGCAGGATCAGCCCCAGCATTTT.

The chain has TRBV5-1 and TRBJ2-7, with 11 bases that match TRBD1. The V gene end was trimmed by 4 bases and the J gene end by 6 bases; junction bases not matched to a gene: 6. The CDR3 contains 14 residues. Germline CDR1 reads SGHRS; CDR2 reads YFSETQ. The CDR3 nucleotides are TGCGCCAGCAGCCAGGGACAGGGGGATGGCGAGCAGTACGTC. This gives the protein CASSQGQGDGEQYV.

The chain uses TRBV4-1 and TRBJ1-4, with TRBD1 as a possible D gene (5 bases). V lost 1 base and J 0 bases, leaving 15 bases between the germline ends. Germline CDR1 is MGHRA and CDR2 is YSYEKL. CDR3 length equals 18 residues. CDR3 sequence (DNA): TGCGCCAGCAGCCAAGGTTCAGGGATCAAAACAACTAATGAAAAACTGTTTTTT. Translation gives CASSQGSGIKTTNEKLFF.

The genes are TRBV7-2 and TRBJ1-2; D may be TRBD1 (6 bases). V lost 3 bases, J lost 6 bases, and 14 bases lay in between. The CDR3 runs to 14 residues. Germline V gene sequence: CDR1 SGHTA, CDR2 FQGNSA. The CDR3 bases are TGTGCCAGCAGCTTCCGGACAGCCAACCATGGCTACACCTTC. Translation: CASSFRTANHGYTF.

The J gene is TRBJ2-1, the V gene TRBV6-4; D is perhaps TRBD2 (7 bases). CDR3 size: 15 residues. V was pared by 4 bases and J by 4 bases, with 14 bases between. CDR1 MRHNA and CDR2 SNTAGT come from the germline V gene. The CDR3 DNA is TGTGCCAGCAGTGCCAAGGGGGGGGGATACAATGAGCAGTTCTTC. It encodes CASSAKGGGYNEQFF.

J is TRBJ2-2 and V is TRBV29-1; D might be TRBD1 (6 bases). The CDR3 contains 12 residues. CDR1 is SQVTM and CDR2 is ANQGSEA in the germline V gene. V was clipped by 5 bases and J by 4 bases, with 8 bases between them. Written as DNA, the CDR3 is TGCAGCGTTCCCAGGGGCACCGGGGAGCTGTTTTTT. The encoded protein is CSVPRGTGELFF.

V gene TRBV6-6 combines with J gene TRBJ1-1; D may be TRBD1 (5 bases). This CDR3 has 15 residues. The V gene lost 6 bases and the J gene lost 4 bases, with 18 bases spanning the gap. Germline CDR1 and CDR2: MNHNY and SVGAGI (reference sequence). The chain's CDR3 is CASRLQVTVSTEAFF. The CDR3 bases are TGTGCCAGCAGGTTACAGGTAACGGTGTCCACTGAAGCTTTCTTT.